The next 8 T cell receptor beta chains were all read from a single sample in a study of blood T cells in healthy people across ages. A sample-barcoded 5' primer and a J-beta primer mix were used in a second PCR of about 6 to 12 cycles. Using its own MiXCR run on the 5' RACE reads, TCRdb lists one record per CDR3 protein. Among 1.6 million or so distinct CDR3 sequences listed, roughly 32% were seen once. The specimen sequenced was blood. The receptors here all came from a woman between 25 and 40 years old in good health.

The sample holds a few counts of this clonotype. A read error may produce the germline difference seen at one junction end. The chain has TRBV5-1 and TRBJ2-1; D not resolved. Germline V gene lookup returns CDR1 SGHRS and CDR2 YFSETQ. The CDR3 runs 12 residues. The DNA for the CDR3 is TGCGCCAGCAGCTCGTCCTTCAATGAGCAGTTCTTC. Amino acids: CASSSSFNEQFF.

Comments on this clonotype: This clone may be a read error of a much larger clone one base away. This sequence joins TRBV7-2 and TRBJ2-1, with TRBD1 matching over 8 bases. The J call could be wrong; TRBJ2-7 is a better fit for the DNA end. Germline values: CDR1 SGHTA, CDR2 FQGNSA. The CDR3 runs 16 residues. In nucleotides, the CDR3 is TGTGCCAGCAGTCCATCGCAGGGGGCCGGCTACAATGAGCAGTACTTC. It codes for CASSPSQGAGYNEQYF.

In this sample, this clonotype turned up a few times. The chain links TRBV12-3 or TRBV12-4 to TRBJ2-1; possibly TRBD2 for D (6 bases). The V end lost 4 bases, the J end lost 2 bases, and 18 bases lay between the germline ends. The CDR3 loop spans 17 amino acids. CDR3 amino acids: CASSSPFVAATYNEQFF. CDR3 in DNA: TGTGCCAGCAGTTCCCCGTTTGTAGCGGCTACCTACAATGAGCAGTTCTTC.

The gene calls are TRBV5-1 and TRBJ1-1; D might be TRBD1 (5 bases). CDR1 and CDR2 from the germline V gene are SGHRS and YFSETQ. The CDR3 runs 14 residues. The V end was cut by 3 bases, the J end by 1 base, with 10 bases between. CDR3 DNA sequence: TGCGCCAGCAGCTCCAGGGAGCGGAACACTGAAGCTTTCTTT. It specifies CASSSRERNTEAFF.

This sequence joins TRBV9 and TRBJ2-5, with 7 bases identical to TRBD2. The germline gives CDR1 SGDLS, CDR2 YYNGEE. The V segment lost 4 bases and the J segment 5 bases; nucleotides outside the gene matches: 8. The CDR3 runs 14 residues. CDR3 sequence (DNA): TGTGCCAGCAGCCCATCGCGGGAGTGGGAGACCCAGTACTTC. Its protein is CASSPSREWETQYF. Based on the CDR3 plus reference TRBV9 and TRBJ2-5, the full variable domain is DSGVTQTPKHLITATGQRVTLRCSPRSGDLSVYWYQQSLDQGLQFLIQYYNGEERAKGNILERFSAQQFPDLHSELNLSSLELGDSALYFCASSPSREWETQYFGPGTRLLVL.

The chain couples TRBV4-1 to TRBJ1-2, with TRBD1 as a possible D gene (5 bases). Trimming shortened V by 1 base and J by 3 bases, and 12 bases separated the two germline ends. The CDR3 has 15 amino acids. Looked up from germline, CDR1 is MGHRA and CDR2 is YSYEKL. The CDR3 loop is CASSQVLGEDYGYTF. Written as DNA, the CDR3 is TGCGCCAGCAGCCAAGTGTTGGGGGAGGACTATGGCTACACCTTC.

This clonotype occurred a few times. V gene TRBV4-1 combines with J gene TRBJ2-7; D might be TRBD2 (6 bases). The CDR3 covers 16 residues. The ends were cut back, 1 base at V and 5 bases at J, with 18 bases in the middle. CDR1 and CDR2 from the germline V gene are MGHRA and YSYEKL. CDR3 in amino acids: CASSQGIFGGVHEQYF. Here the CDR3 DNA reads TGCGCCAGCAGCCAAGGGATTTTTGGAGGGGTCCACGAGCAGTACTTC.

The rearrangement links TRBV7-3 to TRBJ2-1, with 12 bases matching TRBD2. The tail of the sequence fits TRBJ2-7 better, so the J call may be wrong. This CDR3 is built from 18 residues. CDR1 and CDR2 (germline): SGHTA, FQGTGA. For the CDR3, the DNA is TGTGCCAGCAGCTTAAATGTGGCTAGCGGGGGGGCAGTTAACGAGCAGTACTTC. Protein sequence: CASSLNVASGGAVNEQYF.